The next 26 T cell receptor beta chains were all read from a single sample in a study of cytomegalovirus exposure and HLA in healthy donors. PCR used 60 Vbeta primers and 13 Jbeta primers. Here immunoSEQ multiplex PCR was the method, and the copy in TCRdb shows in-frame clones only, minus some. The profile shows approximately 120,000 clones, over 60% of them singletons. Sequenced sample: PBMCs. These receptors all come from a female donor in good health and CMV-seronegative.

This clone was found a few times. V gene TRBV28 combines with J gene TRBJ2-7, with 9 bases aligning to TRBD1. The CDR3 runs to 14 residues. Trimming removed 6 bases from V and 6 bases from J; junction bases left unmatched: 9. Germline loops: CDR1 MDHEN, CDR2 SYDVKM. The CDR3 is CASSVDRGRTEQYF. CDR3 bases: TGTGCCAGCAGCGTGGACAGGGGTAGAACCGAGCAGTACTTC.

This sequence joins TRBV7-3 and TRBJ2-3; TRBD2 agrees at 13 bases. This CDR3 has 15 amino acids. Germline CDR1 and CDR2: SGHTA and FQGTGA. Trimming removed 6 bases from V and 6 bases from J; junction bases left unmatched: 6. The CDR3 coding sequence is TGTGCCAGCAGTCGGACTAGCGGGAGTTTGGATACGCAGTATTTT. Amino acids: CASSRTSGSLDTQYF.

The V and J genes are TRBV5-1 and TRBJ2-1; 7 bases are a match to TRBD1. V lost 3 bases to trimming and J lost 7 bases; unmatched junction nucleotides: 10. The V gene's germline CDR1 is SGHRS and CDR2 YFSETQ. This CDR3 contains 15 residues. CDR3 amino acids: CASSSTGTVDNEQFF. Written as DNA, the CDR3 is TGCGCCAGCAGCTCAACCGGGACAGTCGATAATGAGCAGTTCTTC.

CDR3 coding DNA: TGTGCCAGCAGTCCGACTAGCGGGAGTGTAATTCAGTACTTC. Residues: CASSPTSGSVIQYF. V and J are TRBV28 and TRBJ2-4; TRBD2 matches 12 bases. Trimming removed 5 bases from V and 10 bases from J; junction bases left unmatched: 6. This CDR3 has 14 residues. Germline CDR1 is MDHEN and CDR2 is SYDVKM.

Regarding this clone: The junction differs from germline at one of its ends, possibly a read error. CDR3 residues: CASSRNLLAADYMDF. The CDR3 DNA sequence: TGTGCCAGCAGCCGAAACCTACTAGCGGCGGATTATATGGACTTC. V and J are TRBV7-8 and TRBJ2-7, with 8 bases lining up with TRBD2. Germline values: CDR1 SGHVS, CDR2 FQNEAQ. This CDR3 is built from 15 residues.

The chain has TRBV7-2 and TRBJ2-6; D remains ambiguous. Germline V lookup: CDR1 SGHTA, CDR2 FQGNSA. The CDR3 runs 18 residues. Trimming left V 3 bases short and J 3 bases short, with 18 bases between. The CDR3 reads CASSFSPPYFVGANVLTF. The CDR3 DNA reads as TGTGCCAGCAGCTTTTCCCCCCCCTATTTTGTTGGGGCCAACGTCCTGACTTTC.

V and J are TRBV19 and TRBJ1-4, with 8 bases matching TRBD1. The CDR3 totals 13 residues. Looked up from germline, CDR1 is LNHDA and CDR2 is SQIVND (reference sequence). Trimming removed 8 bases from V and 7 bases from J; junction bases left unmatched: 6. The CDR3 spells CASGQGAREKLFF. CDR3 DNA: TGTGCCAGTGGGCAGGGGGCGCGTGAAAAACTGTTTTTT.

The chain is built from TRBV5-4 and TRBJ1-2; 10 bases match TRBD1. CDR1 and CDR2 (germline): SGHNT, YYREEE (reference sequence). The trim removed 4 bases at V and 8 bases at J, leaving 11 bases unmatched. The CDR3 totals 15 residues. CDR3 nucleotides: TGTGCCAGCAGCCGCCGGGACAGGGGTGCAGGGGGCTACACCTTC. Its translation is CASSRRDRGAGGYTF.

This clone came up a few times. The rearrangement joins TRBV6-6 to TRBJ2-7, with a weak D call TRBD2 (5 bases). CDR1 and CDR2 (germline): MNHNY, SVGAGI (reference sequence). V lost 2 bases and J lost 5, with 19 bases in between. CDR3 length equals 16 residues. The CDR3 sequence: CASSYLWLAFLHEQYF. CDR3 DNA sequence: TGTGCCAGCAGTTACCTGTGGCTAGCTTTCTTGCACGAGCAGTACTTC.

This rearrangement joins TRBV18 to TRBJ2-7; D possibly corresponds to TRBD1 (6 bases). The CDR3 sequence is 15 residues long. V lost 2 bases to trimming and J lost 5 bases, with 16 bases between them. Germline lookup yields CDR1 KGHSH and CDR2 LQKENI. The CDR3 protein is CASSPITGPRHEQYF. The CDR3 bases are TGTGCCAGCTCACCAATCACAGGGCCCCGGCACGAGCAGTACTTC. Full variable domain (remainder filled in from reference TRBV18 and TRBJ2-7): NAGVMQNPRHLVRRRGQEARLRCSPMKGHSHVYWYRQLPEEGLKFMVYLQKENIIDESGMPKERFSAEFPKEGPSILRIQQVVRGDSAAYFCASSPITGPRHEQYFGPGTRLTVT.

V usage is TRBV5-4 and J usage is TRBJ1-1; D might be TRBD1 (6 bases). The CDR3 length is 16 residues. Per the germline V gene, CDR1 is SGHNT and CDR2 is YYREEE (reference sequence). V was pared by 3 bases and J by 5 bases, with 20 bases between. CDR3 coding DNA: TGTGCCAGCAGCTACCCTCCCACAGGGTTGGGTACTGAAGCTTTCTTT. Protein: CASSYPPTGLGTEAFF.

V gene TRBV5-1 combines with J gene TRBJ2-7; no clear D gene. The CDR3 length is 14 residues. V lost 2 bases and J 4 bases, leaving 13 bases between the germline ends. In germline, CDR1 is SGHRS, CDR2 YFSETQ. For the CDR3, the DNA is TGCGCCAGCAGCTTCCGTCCCAGGCCATACGAGCAGTACTTC. Residues: CASSFRPRPYEQYF.

The chain uses TRBV6-5 and TRBJ2-5; 10 nucleotides align to TRBD2. This CDR3 has 16 amino acids. V lost 4 bases and J lost 1; bases outside the gene matches: 6. Germline CDR1 and CDR2: MNHEY and SVGAGI. As DNA, the CDR3 is TGTGCCAGCAGTTCACGACTAGCGGGCCGCCAAGAGACCCAGTACTTC. Translated: CASSSRLAGRQETQYF.

The J gene is TRBJ2-3, the V gene TRBV5-1; 7 positions match TRBD1. Germline CDR1 SGHRS, CDR2 YFSETQ. The CDR3 contains 14 residues. V trimming: 5 bases; J trimming: 4 bases; junction bases outside the gene matches: 7. CDR3 protein: CASRSGGGADTQYF. The CDR3 bases are TGCGCCAGCAGGTCAGGGGGTGGGGCAGATACGCAGTATTTT.

The rearrangement joins TRBV20-1 to TRBJ2-5; D is unclear. The DNA end lines up better with TRBJ2-7; the J call may be wrong. From germline, CDR1 is DFQATT and CDR2 SNEGSKA (reference sequence). The CDR3 extends over 11 amino acids. As DNA, the CDR3 is TGCAGTGCACCTTACAGCTACGAGCAGTACTTC. It is translated as CSAPYSYEQYF.

A remark on this clone: An end of the junction does not agree with germline; a read error may underlie this. The chain is built from TRBV7-9 and TRBJ1-1; D might be TRBD1 (6 bases). Germline CDR1 is SEHNR and CDR2 is FQNEAQ (reference sequence). The CDR3 totals 13 residues. Here the CDR3 reads CASSSRQAGGAVF. Written as DNA, the CDR3 is TGTGCCAGCAGCTCCCGACAGGCTGGTGGAGCGGTATTT.

The chain joins TRBV7-9 to TRBJ2-5, with a weak D call TRBD1 (6 bases). The J call is doubtful: the DNA matches TRBJ2-7 better. From germline, CDR1 is SEHNR and CDR2 FQNEAQ (reference sequence). The CDR3 is 15 amino acids. In DNA, the CDR3 is TGTGCCAGCAGCCCCAGAGGGACATCTAAGAACGAGCAGTACTTC. Its translation: CASSPRGTSKNEQYF.

This sequence joins TRBV7-9 and TRBJ2-1; D not resolved. The CDR3 loop spans 16 amino acids. Trimming stripped 5 bases from V and 3 bases from J, with 17 bases between. Germline assignment: CDR1 SEHNR and CDR2 FQNEAQ (reference sequence). The CDR3 protein is CASSPNPSYHYNEQFF. The DNA of the CDR3 is TGTGCCAGCAGCCCCAACCCTAGTTATCACTACAATGAGCAGTTCTTC.

This clone has a handful of counts. The genes are TRBV28 and TRBJ2-3; 7 bases are shared with TRBD2. CDR1 is MDHEN and CDR2 is SYDVKM in the germline V gene. The V segment lost 2 bases and the J segment 6 bases; nucleotides outside the gene matches: 5. The CDR3 contains 14 residues. The DNA of the CDR3 is TGTGCCAGCAGTTTAGCGGGAGATGGCGATACGCAGTATTTT. This encodes CASSLAGDGDTQYF.

The chain recombines TRBV6-4 with TRBJ2-3; D perhaps matches TRBD2 (6 bases). The ends were cut back, 4 bases at V and 8 bases at J, with 19 bases in the middle. The CDR3 consists of 15 residues. Germline V gene lookup returns CDR1 MRHNA and CDR2 SNTAGT. The CDR3 loop reads CASSGVGGEPSTQYF. CDR3 in DNA: TGTGCCAGCAGTGGGGTCGGCGGGGAGCCTAGTACGCAGTATTTT.

This clone was observed a handful of times. J is TRBJ1-2 and V is TRBV6-1, with 9 positions matching TRBD1. With V trimmed by 3 bases and J by 3 bases, 5 bases remained unmatched. This CDR3 contains 15 residues. CDR1 is MNHNS and CDR2 is SASEGT in the germline V gene. Here the CDR3 reads CASSENRGQDYGYTF. CDR3 sequence (DNA): TGTGCCAGCAGTGAGAACAGGGGGCAGGACTATGGCTACACCTTC.

As regards this clone: A junction end diverges from the germline sequence, so it may reflect a read error. The rearrangement uses TRBV7-6 and TRBJ2-5; perhaps TRBD1 as D (6 bases). Per germline, CDR1 SGHVS and CDR2 FNYEAQ. There are 14 residues in the CDR3. Written as DNA, the CDR3 is TGTGCCAGCAGCTTATACCCCAGGGGAGAGGCCCAGTACTTC. Translation gives CASSLYPRGEAQYF. Complete variable domain (other parts from reference TRBV7-6 and TRBJ2-5): GAGVSQSPRYKVTKRGQDVALRCDPISGHVSLYWYRQALGQGPEFLTYFNYEAQQDKSGLPNDRFSAERPEGSISTLTIQRTEQRDSAMYRCASSLYPRGEAQYFGPGTRLLVL.

V usage is TRBV19 and J usage is TRBJ2-1, with D possibly matching TRBD2 (5 bases). The CDR3 loop spans 16 amino acids. The germline V gene has CDR1 LNHDA and CDR2 SQIVND (reference sequence). Trimming stripped 5 bases from V and 9 bases from J, with 23 bases between. The CDR3 coding sequence is TGTGCCAGTAGTTATGCTCTAGCTACGCCCTACGGTGAGCAGTTCTTC. It codes for CASSYALATPYGEQFF.

This clone was observed a few times. In DNA form, the CDR3 reads TGTGCCAGCAGTCAGCTAGGGCCCCCGGGGAATGAGCAGTTCTTC. Translating it yields CASSQLGPPGNEQFF. The chain employs TRBV6-6 and TRBJ2-1; D is possibly TRBD2 (5 bases). CDR1 and CDR2 (germline): MNHNY, SVGAGI (reference sequence). Trimming stripped 5 bases from V and 7 bases from J, with 18 bases between. CDR3 length: 15 residues.

This clone was found once. The chain uses TRBV6-5 and TRBJ1-3, with 9 nucleotides matching TRBD1. Germline CDR1 is MNHEY and CDR2 is SVGAGI. The J segment lost 5 bases and the V segment lost 6 bases, leaving 8 bases of the junction unmatched. The CDR3 runs to 15 residues. Here the CDR3 DNA reads TGTGCCAGCAGGACCCCCGGGACAGGGCGAAACACCATATATTTT. Its translation: CASRTPGTGRNTIYF.

Regarding this clone: At one end the junction does not follow the germline gene, possibly because of a read error. J is TRBJ2-6 and V is TRBV30; 9 bases are shared with TRBD1. The CDR3 has 13 residues. Germline V lookup: CDR1 GTSNPN, CDR2 SVGIG (reference sequence). CDR3 in DNA: TGTGCCTCACAGGGGGCCGGGGCCAACGGCCTGACTTTC. This translates into CASQGAGANGLTF.